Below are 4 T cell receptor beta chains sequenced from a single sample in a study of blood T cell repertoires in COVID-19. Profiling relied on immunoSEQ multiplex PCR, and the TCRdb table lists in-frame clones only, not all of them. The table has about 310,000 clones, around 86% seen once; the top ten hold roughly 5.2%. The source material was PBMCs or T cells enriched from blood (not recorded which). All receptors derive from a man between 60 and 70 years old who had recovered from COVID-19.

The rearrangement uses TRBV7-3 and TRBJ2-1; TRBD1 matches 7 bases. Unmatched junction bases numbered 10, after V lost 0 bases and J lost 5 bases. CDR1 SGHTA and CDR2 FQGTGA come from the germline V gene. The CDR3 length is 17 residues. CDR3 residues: CASSLTLRQGEDNEQFF. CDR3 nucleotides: TGTGCCAGCAGCTTAACCTTACGACAGGGAGAGGACAATGAGCAGTTCTTC. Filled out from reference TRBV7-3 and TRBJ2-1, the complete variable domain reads GAGVSQTPSNKVTEKGKYVELRCDPISGHTALYWYRQSLGQGPEFLIYFQGTGAADDSGLPNDRFFAVRPEGSVSTLKIQRTERGDSAVYLCASSLTLRQGEDNEQFFGPGTRLTVL.

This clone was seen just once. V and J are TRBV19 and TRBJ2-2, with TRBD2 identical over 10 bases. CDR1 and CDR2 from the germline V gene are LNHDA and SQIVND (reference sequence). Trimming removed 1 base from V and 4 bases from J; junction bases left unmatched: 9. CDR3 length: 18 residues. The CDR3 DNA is TGTGCCAGTAGTATAGGGCTAGCGGGAGTTTCTAGCACCGGGGAGCTGTTTTTT. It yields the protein CASSIGLAGVSSTGELFF.

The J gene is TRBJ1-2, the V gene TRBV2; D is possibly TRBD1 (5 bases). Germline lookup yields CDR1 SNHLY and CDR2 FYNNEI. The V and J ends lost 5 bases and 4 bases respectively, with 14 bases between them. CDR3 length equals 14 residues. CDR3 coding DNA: TGTGCCAGCAGTCCGGGGGACCCAGTCTATGGCTACACCTTC. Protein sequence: CASSPGDPVYGYTF.

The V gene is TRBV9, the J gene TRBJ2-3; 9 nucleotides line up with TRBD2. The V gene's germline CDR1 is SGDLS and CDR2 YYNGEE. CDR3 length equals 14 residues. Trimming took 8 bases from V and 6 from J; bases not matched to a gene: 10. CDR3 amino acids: CASGAGGPLDTQYF. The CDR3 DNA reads TGTGCCAGTGGTGCGGGAGGGCCTCTCGATACGCAGTATTTT.